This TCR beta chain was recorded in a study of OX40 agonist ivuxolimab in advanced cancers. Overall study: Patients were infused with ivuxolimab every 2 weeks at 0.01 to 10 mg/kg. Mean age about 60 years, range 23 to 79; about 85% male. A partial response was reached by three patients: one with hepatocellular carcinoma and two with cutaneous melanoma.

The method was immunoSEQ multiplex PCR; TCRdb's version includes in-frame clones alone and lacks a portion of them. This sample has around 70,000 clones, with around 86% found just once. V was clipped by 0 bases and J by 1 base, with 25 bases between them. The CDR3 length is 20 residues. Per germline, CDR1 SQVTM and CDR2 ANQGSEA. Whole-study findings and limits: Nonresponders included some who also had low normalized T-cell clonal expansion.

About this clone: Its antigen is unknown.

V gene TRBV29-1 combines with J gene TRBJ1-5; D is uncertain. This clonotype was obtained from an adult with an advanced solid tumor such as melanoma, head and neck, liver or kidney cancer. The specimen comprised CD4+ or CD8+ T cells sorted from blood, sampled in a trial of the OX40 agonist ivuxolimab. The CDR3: CSVEDLSQDLLPRSNQPQHF. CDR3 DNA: TGCAGCGTTGAAGATCTGTCGCAGGACCTCTTGCCGAGAAGCAATCAGCCCCAGCATTTT.